One sample yielded the 28 T cell receptor beta chains listed below, sequenced in a study of high-grade serous ovarian cancer treatment subgroups. Repertoires were generated with immunoSEQ multiplex PCR, while TCRdb's copy carries only in-frame clones and drops some. Of just over 950 clones in the sample, over 60% were seen once. The tumor samples were collected prior to definitive surgery or chemotherapy. Sequenced input: tumor tissue. All receptors derive from a human donor with high-grade serous ovarian cancer.

The V gene is TRBV11-1, the J gene TRBJ2-7; 9 positions match TRBD2. CDR1 and CDR2 from the germline V gene are SGHAT and FQDESV (reference sequence). CDR3 length equals 19 residues. With V trimmed by 4 bases and J by 2 bases, 18 bases remained unmatched. Written as DNA, the CDR3 is TGTGCCAGCAGCTATAGTGGGGGGACTAGCTCCACCCGTCCCTACGAGCAGTACTTC. Amino acids: CASSYSGGTSSTRPYEQYF.

This clone was recorded once. The V gene is TRBV30, the J gene TRBJ2-3; 7 nucleotides agree with TRBD1. Trimming took 6 bases from V and 2 from J; bases not matched to a gene: 5. The CDR3 loop spans 13 amino acids. Germline values: CDR1 GTSNPN, CDR2 SVGIG (reference sequence). CDR3 coding DNA: TGTGCCTGTTCGACAGGGAACACAGATACGCAGTATTTT. Protein product: CACSTGNTDTQYF.

Concerning this clone itself: This CDR3 is also generated by other DNA sequences in the sample. The chain links TRBV5-1 to TRBJ1-6, with D possibly TRBD1 on 5 matching bases. The CDR3 has 16 amino acids. V lost 6 bases to trimming and J lost 2 bases, with 15 bases between them. Germline CDR1 and CDR2: SGHRS and YFSETQ. CDR3 in DNA: TGCGCCAGCACCAATGGGCAGGGCGCCTATAATTCACCCCTCCACTTT. This encodes CASTNGQGAYNSPLHF.

V gene TRBV11-3 combines with J gene TRBJ2-1, with 15 positions matching TRBD2. Germline trimming cut 4 bases from V and 8 bases from J; bases unmatched to any gene: 9. The CDR3 is made up of 17 amino acids. Germline V gene lookup returns CDR1 SGHNT and CDR2 YENEEA. The CDR3 DNA reads TGTGCCAGCAGCTACGGACTAGCGGGGGGGCCAGGGGATGAGCAGTTCTTC. It yields the protein CASSYGLAGGPGDEQFF.

The V call is TRBV27, the J call TRBJ2-3; D unclear. With 0 bases removed from V and 3 bases from J, the gap between germline ends came to 7 bases. Germline assignment: CDR1 MNHEY and CDR2 SMNVEV (reference sequence). The CDR3 consists of 14 residues. Here the CDR3 reads CASSLSPWTDTQYF. CDR3 in DNA: TGTGCCAGCAGTTTATCCCCTTGGACAGATACGCAGTATTTT.

The chain is built from TRBV4-3 and TRBJ2-1; D remains ambiguous. Germline lookup yields CDR1 LGHNA and CDR2 YSLEER. The CDR3 has 15 residues. V lost 3 bases and J 0 bases, leaving 9 bases between the germline ends. This CDR3 is CASSHADSSYNEQFF. CDR3 in DNA: TGCGCCAGCAGCCATGCGGATAGCTCCTACAATGAGCAGTTCTTC.

This clone was observed once. The CDR3 sequence: CAISADWGGPQETQYF. CDR3 coding DNA: TGTGCCATCAGTGCCGACTGGGGGGGCCCCCAAGAGACCCAGTACTTC. The genes are TRBV10-3 and TRBJ2-5; a weak D match, TRBD2 (7 bases). Trimming stripped 4 bases from V and 1 base from J, with 16 bases between. Germline CDR1 reads ENHRY; CDR2 reads SYGVKD. The CDR3 loop spans 16 amino acids.

In nucleotides, the CDR3 is TGTGCCAGCAATCAGGCGAGCGGGGGGGCCCTAGATACGCAGTATTTT. Amino acid sequence: CASNQASGGALDTQYF. The chain links TRBV27 to TRBJ2-3, with 10 positions matching TRBD2. The trim removed 7 bases at V and 5 bases at J, leaving 12 bases unmatched. The CDR3 covers 16 residues. Germline CDR1 reads MNHEY; CDR2 reads SMNVEV (reference sequence).

The genes are TRBV5-1 and TRBJ2-3; 9 bases are a match to TRBD2. V lost 0 bases, J lost 7 bases, and 9 bases stayed unmatched. This CDR3 is built from 16 residues. From germline, CDR1 is SGHRS and CDR2 YFSETQ. The DNA of the CDR3 is TGCGCCAGCAGCTTGGCGGCGGGAGGGCCGGGAAATACGCAGTATTTT. This sequence encodes CASSLAAGGPGNTQYF.

This clone has just a few counts. The rearrangement links TRBV7-9 to TRBJ2-1, with D perhaps assigned TRBD1 or TRBD2 (5 bases each). CDR1 and CDR2 (germline): SEHNR, FQNEAQ (reference sequence). The germline V and J ends were trimmed by 4 bases and 3 bases, with 25 bases remaining between them. The CDR3 is 19 residues long. CDR3 region: CASSSAVASRERGYNEQFF. The CDR3, as DNA: TGTGCCAGCAGCTCCGCTGTGGCCTCTCGCGAGAGGGGCTACAATGAGCAGTTCTTC.

The chain uses TRBV30 and TRBJ2-5; D is unclear. In germline, CDR1 is GTSNPN, CDR2 SVGIG (reference sequence). There are 13 residues in the CDR3. The V end lost 0 bases, the J end lost 4 bases, and 9 bases lay between the germline ends. The CDR3 bases are TGTGCCTGGAGTGTCCTAGGTGCAGAGACCCAGTACTTC. Protein: CAWSVLGAETQYF.

The V and J genes are TRBV19 and TRBJ2-7; D is perhaps TRBD2 (5 bases). This CDR3 comprises 11 residues. Germline CDR1 LNHDA, CDR2 SQIVND (reference sequence). Trimming took 6 bases from V and 4 from J, leaving 7 bases between them. The CDR3 reads CASRSGYEQYF. CDR3 DNA sequence: TGTGCCAGTAGGTCGGGGTACGAGCAGTACTTC.

The chain links TRBV6-6 to TRBJ1-6, with D hard to call. Trimming cost V 10 bases and J 3 bases, with 13 bases left between them. Germline CDR1 and CDR2: MNHNY and SVGAGI (reference sequence). CDR3 length: 14 amino acids. The CDR3: CATPGNDYNSPLHF. The CDR3 DNA reads as TGTGCCACCCCGGGGAACGACTATAATTCACCCCTCCACTTT.

The V gene is TRBV6-1, the J gene TRBJ2-7; D gene unclear. Germline loops: CDR1 MNHNS, CDR2 SASEGT. CDR3 length: 11 amino acids. V lost 6 bases and J lost 0, with 3 bases in between. The CDR3 region is CASSASYEQYF. In DNA form, the CDR3 reads TGTGCCAGCAGCGCCTCCTACGAGCAGTACTTC.

The chain couples TRBV7-9 to TRBJ2-1, with D maybe TRBD2 (5 bases). Looked up from germline, CDR1 is SEHNR and CDR2 is FQNEAQ (reference sequence). CDR3 length: 12 amino acids. The V and J ends lost 4 bases and 8 bases respectively, with 9 bases between them. The CDR3 is CASSYGLDEQFF. The CDR3 DNA is TGTGCCAGCAGCTACGGACTGGATGAGCAGTTCTTC.

The CDR3 bases are TGTGCCAGCAGTTCGAAACGGAACACTGAAGCTTTCTTT. It encodes CASSSKRNTEAFF. V usage is TRBV7-3 and J usage is TRBJ1-1; D call uncertain. The CDR3 runs to 13 residues. Germline CDR1 is SGHTA and CDR2 is FQGTGA. The V end was cut by 6 bases, the J end by 1 base, with 9 bases between.

The genes are TRBV29-1 and TRBJ2-3; D unclear. The CDR3 extends over 10 amino acids. Germline V gene lookup returns CDR1 SQVTM and CDR2 ANQGSEA. Trimming stripped 5 bases from V and 5 bases from J, with 5 bases between. For the CDR3, the DNA is TGCAGCGTTTTGCTAGATACGCAGTATTTT. Protein sequence: CSVLLDTQYF.

This clone was seen only a few times. The V gene is TRBV10-3, the J gene TRBJ2-2, with D hard to call. Germline V gives CDR1 ENHRY, CDR2 SYGVKD. This CDR3 has 13 amino acids. V was pared by 6 bases and J by 2 bases, with 7 bases between. The CDR3 reads CAIRGINTGELFF. DNA of the CDR3: TGTGCCATCAGAGGGATAAACACCGGGGAGCTGTTTTTT.

J is TRBJ1-4 and V is TRBV5-4; maybe TRBD1 (5 bases). Germline V gives CDR1 SGHNT, CDR2 YYREEE (reference sequence). CDR3 length: 13 residues. Trimming shortened V by 3 bases and J by 8 bases, and 11 bases separated the two germline ends. CDR3 region: CASSSRGDEKLFF. The CDR3 DNA reads as TGTGCCAGCAGCTCGAGGGGTGACGAAAAACTGTTTTTT.

This sequence joins TRBV9 and TRBJ2-7, with 7 bases lining up with TRBD1. V shed 4 bases and J 2 bases; nucleotides not matched to a gene: 9. Germline V lookup: CDR1 SGDLS, CDR2 YYNGEE. This CDR3 region has 15 residues. The CDR3 DNA is TGTGCCAGCAGCCCACAGACAGGGTTCGCCTACGAGCAGTACTTC. This translates into CASSPQTGFAYEQYF.

Judged by abundance, this clone is large. V usage is TRBV7-3 and J usage is TRBJ2-3; no reliable D call. The CDR3 has 14 amino acids. V was clipped by 2 bases and J by 0 bases, with 6 bases between them. Per germline, CDR1 SGHTA and CDR2 FQGTGA. The CDR3 spells CASSLVSSTDTQYF. The DNA of the CDR3 is TGTGCCAGCAGCTTAGTATCTAGCACAGATACGCAGTATTTT. The full variable domain, completed using reference TRBV7-3 and TRBJ2-3, is GAGVSQTPSNKVTEKGKYVELRCDPISGHTALYWYRQSLGQGPEFLIYFQGTGAADDSGLPNDRFFAVRPEGSVSTLKIQRTERGDSAVYLCASSLVSSTDTQYFGPGTRLTVL.

The chain uses TRBV5-1 and TRBJ1-2, with TRBD1 matching over 12 bases. Germline trimming cut 4 bases from V and 4 bases from J; bases unmatched to any gene: 17. Germline V gene data show CDR1 as SGHRS and CDR2 as YFSETQ. This CDR3 is built from 19 residues. CDR3 bases: TGCGCCAGCAGCAGACGGCTCTCCGGGACAGGGGGCGCGGGCTATGGCTACACCTTC. Its translation: CASSRRLSGTGGAGYGYTF. The whole variable domain, remainder taken from reference TRBV5-1 and TRBJ1-2, is KAGVTQTPRYLIKTRGQQVTLSCSPISGHRSVSWYQQTPGQGLQFLFEYFSETQRNKGNFPGRFSGRQFSNSRSEMNVSTLELGDSALYLCASSRRLSGTGGAGYGYTFGSGTRLTVV.

The chain is built from TRBV29-1 and TRBJ1-4; D possibly corresponds to TRBD1 (5 bases). V gave up 1 base and J gave up 7 bases, with 13 bases separating them. This CDR3 is built from 14 residues. CDR1 is SQVTM, CDR2 ANQGSEA, per germline. DNA of the CDR3: TGCAGCGTTGAAGTGTCCGGGGGTGGTGAAAAACTGTTTTTT. Protein sequence: CSVEVSGGGEKLFF.

V is TRBV7-6 and J is TRBJ1-1; D gene ambiguous. Trimming pared 3 bases from V and 1 base from J, leaving 6 bases between. The germline gives CDR1 SGHVS, CDR2 FNYEAQ. CDR3 size: 13 residues. This CDR3 is CASSFSKNTEAFF. The CDR3 DNA reads TGTGCCAGCAGCTTTTCAAAGAACACTGAAGCTTTCTTT.

The J gene is TRBJ2-2, the V gene TRBV7-9; D could derive from TRBD1 or TRBD2 (5 bases each). This CDR3 contains 15 residues. V shed 5 bases and J shed 1 base, with 11 bases lying between them. Germline V lookup: CDR1 SEHNR, CDR2 FQNEAQ (reference sequence). The CDR3 region has the DNA TGTGCCAGCAGCGAGGGACCGATGAACACCGGGGAGCTGTTTTTT. Residues: CASSEGPMNTGELFF.

This clone was recorded once. V and J are TRBV5-8 and TRBJ1-2, with TRBD1 identical over 7 bases. The CDR3 contains 13 residues. V trimming: 3 bases; J trimming: 3 bases; junction bases outside the gene matches: 2. Per the germline V gene, CDR1 is SGHTS and CDR2 is YDEGEE. The CDR3 DNA sequence: TGTGCCAGCAGCTCCGGGACAGACTATGGCTACACCTTC. Translation: CASSSGTDYGYTF. Drawing the rest from reference TRBV5-8 and TRBJ1-2, the complete variable domain is EAGVTQSPTHLIKTRGQQATLRCSPISGHTSVYWYQQALGLGLQFLLWYDEGEERNRGNFPPRFSGRQFPNYSSELNVNALELEDSALYLCASSSGTDYGYTFGSGTRLTVV.

CDR3 in amino acids: CASSLRGRENYEQYF. Here the CDR3 DNA reads TGTGCCAGCAGCTTAAGGGGGCGAGAAAACTACGAGCAGTACTTC. The J gene is TRBJ2-7, the V gene TRBV7-9; TRBD1 matches at 7 bases. Germline assignment: CDR1 SEHNR and CDR2 FQNEAQ (reference sequence). Losses at the gene ends were 2 bases for V and 3 bases for J; bases not matched to a gene: 7. The CDR3 extends over 15 amino acids. Looking up the rest from reference TRBV7-9 and TRBJ2-7 gives the full variable domain: DTGVSQNPRHKITKRGQNVTFRCDPISEHNRLYWYRQTLGQGPEFLTYFQNEAQLEKSRLLSDRFSAERPKGSFSTLEIQRTEQGDSAMYLCASSLRGRENYEQYFGPGTRLTVT.

This chain connects TRBV10-3 to TRBJ2-1; D is perhaps TRBD1 or TRBD2 (5 bases each). From germline, CDR1 is ENHRY and CDR2 SYGVKD. The germline V and J ends were trimmed by 6 bases and 5 bases, with 11 bases remaining between them. This CDR3 spans 13 amino acids. The CDR3 region has the DNA TGTGCCATCAGAGCCGGGACCAACAATGAGCAGTTCTTC. Its protein is CAIRAGTNNEQFF.